The clone carrying this TCR beta chain was observed a few times. These data originate in a study of immune cell composition in non-small cell lung cancer. Trimming left V 2 bases short and J 13 bases short, with 17 bases between. Germline loops: CDR1 SGHVS, CDR2 FQNEAQ. This CDR3 is 13 amino acids long. The protocol was immunoSEQ multiplex PCR, while the TCRdb copy is restricted to in-frame clones and leaves out a portion. Of roughly 14,000 clones in the sample, approximately 69% were seen once. This sequence joins TRBV7-8 and TRBJ2-5, with D tentatively TRBD1 (7 bases). This receptor was obtained from a human donor with non-small cell lung cancer. The sample was lung tumor tissue. The CDR3 DNA reads as TGTGCCAGCAGCTTACCCCAGGGGGACTTTCGGTACTTC. Encoded protein: CASSLPQGDFRYF.